This TCR beta chain was sequenced in a study of cytomegalovirus exposure and HLA in healthy donors. Overall study context: Later analysis reported that the approximately 120 validation repertoires shared the platform of the 500 to 850 first-cohort repertoires.

The germline CDR1 and CDR2 sequences are MDHEN and SYDVKM. V was shortened by 2 bases and J by 7 bases, with 12 bases between the two germline ends. The CDR3 is 14 amino acids. The table came from immunoSEQ multiplex PCR; TCRdb's copy has only in-frame clones and leaves some out. The data show roughly 130,000 clones, 85% to 90% seen once. Sequenced input: PBMCs. The J gene is TRBJ1-3, the V gene TRBV28; D not resolved. The receptor's source is a woman in her thirties in good health and CMV-seropositive. The CDR3 spells CASSLSGRRNTIYF. CDR3 in DNA: TGTGCCAGCAGTTTAAGTGGCAGGAGGAACACCATATATTTT. The full variable domain, in which reference TRBV28 and TRBJ1-3 provide the parts outside the CDR3, is DVKVTQSSRYLVKRTGEKVFLECVQDMDHENMFWYRQDPGLGLRLIYFSYDVKMKEKGDIPEGYSVSREKKERFSLILESASTNQTSMYLCASSLSGRRNTIYFGEGSWLTVV.